This TCR beta chain was obtained from a study of T cell responses to AZD1222 COVID-19 vaccine. Whole-study context: Second-dose schedules of about 4 or about 12 weeks were combined.

Germline CDR1 and CDR2: MNHEY and SVGAGI. The CDR3 is made up of 13 amino acids. V lost 10 bases to trimming and J lost 0 bases, with 10 bases between them. Only in-frame clones appear in the TCRdb table, and some are missing; sequencing was by immunoSEQ multiplex PCR. The table has 150,000 to 200,000 clones, approximately 88% seen once. This rearrangement joins TRBV6-5 to TRBJ1-3, with TRBD1 as a possible D gene (6 bases). The clonotype originates from an adult in good health. The source was peripheral blood, collected on day 0 of AZD1222 vaccination. The CDR3 region is CATLGGSGNTIYF. DNA for the CDR3: TGTGCCACCTTAGGGGGCTCTGGAAACACCATATATTTT.